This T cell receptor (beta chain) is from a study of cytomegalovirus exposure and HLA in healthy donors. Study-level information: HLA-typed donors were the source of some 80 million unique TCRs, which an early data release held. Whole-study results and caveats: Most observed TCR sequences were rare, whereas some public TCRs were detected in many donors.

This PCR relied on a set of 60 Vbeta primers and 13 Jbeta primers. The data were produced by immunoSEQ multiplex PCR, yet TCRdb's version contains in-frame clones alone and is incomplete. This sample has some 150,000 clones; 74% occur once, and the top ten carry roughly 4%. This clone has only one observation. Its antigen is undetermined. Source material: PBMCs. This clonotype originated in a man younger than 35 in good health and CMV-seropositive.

The CDR3 region has the DNA TGTGCCAGTAGCCATCAGGGACAGGTTTACGAGCAGTACTTC. This translates into CASSHQGQVYEQYF. The chain has TRBV19 and TRBJ2-7, with 8 nucleotides matching TRBD1. From germline, CDR1 is LNHDA and CDR2 SQIVND (reference sequence). The CDR3 totals 14 residues. The J segment lost 4 bases and the V segment lost 6 bases, leaving 8 bases of the junction unmatched.